A single sample gave rise to the 32 T cell receptor beta chains below, sequenced in a study of PD-L1 blockade in urothelial cancer. Assay: immunoSEQ multiplex PCR; the TCRdb copy retains only in-frame clones and omits some. The sample records around 62,000 clones, about nine tenths being singletons. Documented time point: peripheral blood 6 weeks after treatment start. The source was PBMCs, collected around atezolizumab (anti-PD-L1) treatment. These receptors all stem from a man in his fifties or sixties with urothelial cancer.

This chain joins TRBV11-2 and TRBJ2-7, with 10 bases fitting TRBD2. The CDR3 loop spans 14 amino acids. CDR1 and CDR2 (germline): SGHAT, FQNNGV. With 3 bases clipped from V and 4 bases from J, the junction kept 3 bases outside the gene matches. CDR3 coding DNA: TGTGCCAGCAGCTTCGCTAGCGGGAGATACGAGCAGTACTTC. Translation: CASSFASGRYEQYF.

The chain links TRBV5-4 to TRBJ2-1; D gene unclear. V lost 0 bases, J lost 0 bases, and 7 bases lay in between. CDR1 and CDR2 from the germline V gene are SGHNT and YYREEE (reference sequence). CDR3 length: 15 residues. CDR3 sequence reads: CASSLGSSSYNEQFF. CDR3 nucleotides: TGTGCCAGCAGCTTGGGGTCTAGCTCCTACAATGAGCAGTTCTTC.

The chain recombines TRBV5-1 with TRBJ2-3; 8 bases match TRBD1. The CDR3 contains 13 residues. V shed 4 bases and J 6 bases; nucleotides not matched to a gene: 4. The germline V gene encodes CDR1 SGHRS and CDR2 YFSETQ. The CDR3 loop is CASSRGQDDTQYF. The CDR3 DNA sequence: TGCGCCAGCAGCCGGGGACAGGATGATACGCAGTATTTT.

This chain connects TRBV5-1 to TRBJ2-2; possibly TRBD1 for D (5 bases). V was pared by 4 bases and J by 6 bases, with 13 bases between. This CDR3 is 14 amino acids long. Looked up from germline, CDR1 is SGHRS and CDR2 is YFSETQ. CDR3 region: CASSLLQGSGELFF. In DNA, the CDR3 is TGCGCCAGCAGCCTACTGCAGGGATCCGGGGAGCTGTTTTTT.

The chain employs TRBV9 and TRBJ2-5; D may be TRBD1 (5 bases). The germline V gene encodes CDR1 SGDLS and CDR2 YYNGEE. The CDR3 contains 14 residues. The V end lost 3 bases, the J end lost 5 bases, and 14 bases lay between the germline ends. The CDR3, as DNA: TGTGCCAGCAGCGGAGACAGTCTGGGGGAGACCCAGTACTTC. The encoded protein is CASSGDSLGETQYF.

This chain connects TRBV7-3 to TRBJ2-5, with a weak D call TRBD1 (6 bases). V lost 2 bases and J 5 bases, leaving 9 bases between the germline ends. The CDR3 totals 13 residues. The germline V gene has CDR1 SGHTA and CDR2 FQGTGA. This CDR3 is CASSLQGRETQYF. CDR3 sequence (DNA): TGTGCCAGCAGCTTACAGGGGCGGGAGACCCAGTACTTC.

The chain carries TRBV6-5 and TRBJ2-1; 7 bases line up with TRBD1. Germline CDR1 and CDR2: MNHEY and SVGAGI. After removal of 2 bases from V and 1 base from J, the junction contained 5 bases not matched to a gene. The CDR3 contains 16 residues. The CDR3 DNA is TGTGCCAGCAGTTACGCAGGGGGTAATTCCTACAATGAGCAGTTCTTC. This translates into CASSYAGGNSYNEQFF.

The chain is built from TRBV5-1 and TRBJ2-6; D is undetermined. The length of the CDR3 is 15 residues. Per the germline V gene, CDR1 is SGHRS and CDR2 is YFSETQ. Deletions cut 0 bases from V and 2 bases from J, with 6 bases between. The CDR3 sequence is CASSLEQPGANVLTF. The CDR3 DNA is TGCGCCAGCAGCTTGGAACAGCCTGGGGCCAACGTCCTGACTTTC.

This chain links TRBV5-1 with TRBJ2-7; 8 bases fit TRBD2. The CDR3 loop spans 19 amino acids. Germline lookup yields CDR1 SGHRS and CDR2 YFSETQ. V lost 4 bases to trimming and J lost 2 bases; unmatched junction nucleotides: 20. The CDR3: CASSKELSGGRMVAYEQYF. CDR3 nucleotide sequence: TGCGCCAGCAGCAAAGAATTGAGCGGGGGCCGAATGGTGGCCTACGAGCAGTACTTC. Full variable domain (remainder filled in from reference TRBV5-1 and TRBJ2-7): KAGVTQTPRYLIKTRGQQVTLSCSPISGHRSVSWYQQTPGQGLQFLFEYFSETQRNKGNFPGRFSGRQFSNSRSEMNVSTLELGDSALYLCASSKELSGGRMVAYEQYFGPGTRLTVT.

This clone was seen once. The chain combines TRBV6-5 with TRBJ2-1; weak D call: TRBD1 (5 bases). There are 13 residues in the CDR3. The germline CDR1 and CDR2 sequences are MNHEY and SVGAGI. Trimming shortened V by 3 bases and J by 6 bases, and 9 bases separated the two germline ends. Here the CDR3 DNA reads TGTGCCAGCAGTTATCAGGGCCCCAATGAGCAGTTCTTC. Amino acids: CASSYQGPNEQFF.

The genes are TRBV23-1 and TRBJ1-4; 9 nucleotides align to TRBD1. TRBV23-1 belongs to the ORF category, with a function that is uncertain. V lost 4 bases, J lost 7 bases, and 7 bases stayed unmatched. This CDR3 contains 15 residues. The CDR3 loop reads CASSPRTGVVEKLFF. CDR3 nucleotide sequence: TGCGCCAGCAGTCCGAGGACAGGGGTTGTTGAAAAACTGTTTTTT.

The J gene is TRBJ2-7, the V gene TRBV18, with D possibly being TRBD1 (6 bases). CDR1 and CDR2 (germline): KGHSH, LQKENI. The CDR3 has 15 residues. V lost 4 bases and J 2 bases, leaving 15 bases between the germline ends. CDR3 residues: CASSLNRVPTYEQYF. The CDR3 DNA sequence: TGTGCCAGCTCACTCAACAGGGTCCCCACCTACGAGCAGTACTTC.

The chain couples TRBV5-1 to TRBJ2-1; D may be TRBD2 (6 bases). Germline V gene sequence: CDR1 SGHRS, CDR2 YFSETQ. CDR3 length: 16 amino acids. Trimming removed 2 bases at V and 2 bases at J, with 14 bases between. CDR3 residues: CASSFDPAGTYNEQFF. The CDR3 DNA follows: TGCGCCAGCAGCTTCGACCCGGCGGGGACCTACAATGAGCAGTTCTTC.

The chain employs TRBV7-8 and TRBJ2-5, with 10 nucleotides matching TRBD2. CDR3 length: 15 amino acids. The germline V gene encodes CDR1 SGHVS and CDR2 FQNEAQ. V was pared by 1 base and J by 5 bases, with 4 bases of the junction left unmatched. The CDR3 nucleotides are TGTGCCAGCAGCTTAGAAGCGGGAGGGAGGGAGACCCAGTACTTC. Residues: CASSLEAGGRETQYF.

As for this clone: At one end the junction does not follow the germline gene, possibly because of a read error. The gene calls are TRBV7-7 and TRBJ2-7; D is perhaps TRBD2 (6 bases). The CDR3 extends over 14 amino acids. CDR1 is SSHAT and CDR2 is FNYEAQ in the germline V gene (reference sequence). CDR3 in amino acids: CASSDSVRGGEQYF. CDR3 bases: TGTGCTAGCAGCGACTCGGTGCGGGGCGGGGAGCAGTACTTC.

V and J are TRBV9 and TRBJ2-7; TRBD2 is a possible D gene (6 bases). CDR3 length: 14 residues. Trimming left V 4 bases short and J 3 bases short, with 14 bases between. Germline V gene data show CDR1 as SGDLS and CDR2 as YYNGEE. In nucleotides, the CDR3 is TGTGCCAGCAGCACGGGAGTAGGAGTCTACGAGCAGTACTTC. This encodes CASSTGVGVYEQYF.

The chain uses TRBV7-8 and TRBJ1-2; D gene ambiguous. Trimming removed 6 bases from V and 4 bases from J, with 18 bases in between. This CDR3 has 15 residues. Germline CDR1 SGHVS, CDR2 FQNEAQ. The CDR3 reads CASSLSREVFYGYTF. CDR3 coding DNA: TGTGCCAGCAGTCTATCAAGGGAGGTCTTCTATGGCTACACCTTC.

V gene TRBV18 combines with J gene TRBJ1-5, with 7 bases lining up with TRBD1. V shed 5 bases and J 4 bases; nucleotides not matched to a gene: 8. CDR3 length: 15 amino acids. Germline CDR1 is KGHSH and CDR2 is LQKENI. The CDR3, as DNA: TGTGCCAGCTCAAGACAGGGTCTTAATAATCAGCCCCAGCATTTT. It specifies CASSRQGLNNQPQHF.

In this sample, this clone turned up a few times. The chain couples TRBV7-9 to TRBJ2-2, with 7 bases lining up with TRBD1. The CDR3 runs to 16 residues. From germline, CDR1 is SEHNR and CDR2 FQNEAQ (reference sequence). Unmatched junction bases numbered 12, after V lost 6 bases and J lost 5 bases. The CDR3 region is CASSFPRQGETGELFF. The CDR3 region has the DNA TGTGCCAGCAGTTTCCCTAGGCAGGGGGAAACCGGGGAGCTGTTTTTT.

V is TRBV7-9 and J is TRBJ2-7, with D maybe TRBD1 (5 bases). Germline V lookup: CDR1 SEHNR, CDR2 FQNEAQ (reference sequence). The V and J ends lost 6 bases and 4 bases respectively, with 13 bases between them. There are 13 residues in the CDR3. CDR3 sequence reads: CASSFLTEYEQYF. CDR3 DNA sequence: TGTGCCAGCAGTTTTTTGACAGAATACGAGCAGTACTTC.

Concerning this clone itself: At one end, the junction sequence differs from germline, possibly due to a read error. The CDR3 DNA is TGTGCCAGCAGTGAAGTTGGAGTAACCAAACTCTTC. It is translated as CASSEVGVTKLF. The genes are TRBV25-1 and TRBJ2-1; D is ambiguous. In germline, CDR1 is MGHDK, CDR2 SYGVNS. This CDR3 region has 12 residues.

The gene calls are TRBV18 and TRBJ2-7; 10 nucleotides align to TRBD2. The CDR3 covers 14 residues. The J segment lost 7 bases and the V segment lost 6 bases, leaving 9 bases of the junction unmatched. Germline V CDR1 and CDR2: KGHSH, LQKENI. Here the CDR3 reads CASSPGASGGEQYF. The DNA of the CDR3 is TGTGCCAGCTCGCCGGGAGCTAGCGGGGGTGAGCAGTACTTC. The full variable domain, rest sourced from reference TRBV18 and TRBJ2-7, is NAGVMQNPRHLVRRRGQEARLRCSPMKGHSHVYWYRQLPEEGLKFMVYLQKENIIDESGMPKERFSAEFPKEGPSILRIQQVVRGDSAAYFCASSPGASGGEQYFGPGTRLTVT.

The chain links TRBV2 to TRBJ1-4; maybe TRBD1 (5 bases). CDR1 is SNHLY and CDR2 is FYNNEI in the germline V gene. This CDR3 has 14 residues. Trimming pared 7 bases from V and 8 bases from J, leaving 17 bases between. The CDR3 bases are TGTGCCAGCATTAGGGAGGGACGTAGGGAAAAACTGTTTTTT. Amino acid sequence: CASIREGRREKLFF.

This clone occurred once. V is TRBV6-6 and J is TRBJ2-7; TRBD1 is a possible D gene (7 bases). The CDR3 consists of 14 residues. V shed 2 bases and J shed 7 bases, with 15 bases lying between them. Germline CDR1 reads MNHNY; CDR2 reads SVGAGI (reference sequence). This CDR3 reads CASSYTPAGGEQYF. CDR3 in DNA: TGTGCCAGCAGTTACACCCCGGCAGGGGGGGAGCAGTACTTC.

The genes are TRBV28 and TRBJ2-1; 15 bases align to TRBD2. Germline trimming cut 7 bases from V and 0 bases from J; bases unmatched to any gene: 4. This CDR3 is built from 17 residues. Germline CDR1 and CDR2: MDHEN and SYDVKM. The CDR3 sequence: CASTGTSGRSSYNEQFF. The DNA for the CDR3 is TGTGCCAGCACCGGGACTAGCGGGAGGAGCTCCTACAATGAGCAGTTCTTC.

The genes are TRBV16 and TRBJ1-1; D is unclear. The CDR3 is 14 residues long. Trimming stripped 0 bases from V and 4 bases from J, with 9 bases between. CDR1 KGHSY and CDR2 FQNENV come from the germline V gene. The CDR3 DNA reads as TGTGCCAGCAGCCAATCTCGAGGGCGCACTGAAGCTTTCTTT. Its translation is CASSQSRGRTEAFF.

The rearrangement joins TRBV6-5 to TRBJ1-5; 9 nucleotides line up with TRBD1. The CDR3 has 12 residues. CDR1 is MNHEY and CDR2 is SVGAGI in the germline V gene. This CDR3 is CGGDRAPQPQHF. As DNA, the CDR3 is TGTGGGGGGGACAGGGCCCCTCAGCCCCAGCATTTT.

J is TRBJ2-4 and V is TRBV28; D not certain. Trimming cost V 8 bases and J 7 bases, with 15 bases left between them. The CDR3 extends over 13 amino acids. Germline lookup yields CDR1 MDHEN and CDR2 SYDVKM. The CDR3 sequence: CASAPPYGNIQYF. The CDR3 DNA reads TGTGCCAGCGCCCCCCCATATGGCAACATTCAGTACTTC.

V usage is TRBV30 and J usage is TRBJ1-2, with a weak D call TRBD1 (5 bases). Trimming cost V 5 bases and J 5 bases, with 12 bases left between them. In germline, CDR1 is GTSNPN, CDR2 SVGIG (reference sequence). This CDR3 is 12 amino acids long. Here the CDR3 DNA reads TGTGCCTGGCAAGGGGAGGGGTATGGCTACACCTTC. Its translation is CAWQGEGYGYTF. The full variable domain, in which reference TRBV30 and TRBJ1-2 provide the parts outside the CDR3, is SQTIHQWPATLVQPVGSPLSLECTVEGTSNPNLYWYRQAAGRGLQLLFYSVGIGQISSEVPQNLSASRPQDRQFILSSKKLLLSDSGFYLCAWQGEGYGYTFGSGTRLTVV.

The CDR3 loop is CASSKGLAGETQYF. Written as DNA, the CDR3 is TGTGCCAGCAGTAAAGGACTAGCGGGCGAGACCCAGTACTTC. This rearrangement joins TRBV28 to TRBJ2-5; 11 bases align to TRBD2. The ends lost 5 bases at V and 5 bases at J; junction bases unmatched: 4. The CDR3 sequence is 14 residues long. From germline, CDR1 is MDHEN and CDR2 SYDVKM.

CDR3 DNA sequence: TGTGCCAGCAGCGTATCATCATTCCTATACAATGAGCAGTTCTTC. This gives the protein CASSVSSFLYNEQFF. The J gene is TRBJ2-1, the V gene TRBV9; unclear D gene. Germline-derived CDR1 and CDR2 are SGDLS and YYNGEE. The CDR3 covers 15 residues. V was shortened by 1 base and J by 4 bases, with 12 bases between the two germline ends.

A few counts support this clone. This rearrangement joins TRBV30 to TRBJ1-1, with TRBD1 matching over 11 bases. Germline loops: CDR1 GTSNPN, CDR2 SVGIG (reference sequence). Germline trimming cut 3 bases from V and 5 bases from J; bases unmatched to any gene: 8. The CDR3 spans 15 residues. The CDR3, as DNA: TGTGCCTGGAGATTCATGGACAGGGGGCGGACTGAAGCTTTCTTT. This sequence encodes CAWRFMDRGRTEAFF.